One sample yielded the 27 T cell receptor beta chains listed below, sequenced in a study of Graves' ophthalmopathy and Graves' hyperthyroidism. As the template, RNA transcripts were used to amplify TCR beta CDR3 regions. RT-PCR in the first round used HTBI primers; a second-round multiplex PCR followed. Via MiXCR, TCRdb re-called the multiplex PCR reads, giving one row per CDR3 protein. The table has approximately 640,000 distinct CDR3 sequences, approximately 39% seen once. Sample: peripheral blood. Receptor source: an adult man with Graves' ophthalmopathy.

Regarding this clonotype: Germline and junction disagree at one end, which may indicate a read error. The rearrangement uses TRBV13 and TRBJ2-7; D ambiguous. The CDR3 has 14 residues. Looked up from germline, CDR1 is PRHDT and CDR2 is FYEKMQ (reference sequence). In nucleotides, the CDR3 is TGTGCCAGCAGCGCAGAAGGCGGTTCTCAACCGTTACACTTC. Amino acid sequence: CASSAEGGSQPLHF.

This clonotype was observed many times. The J gene is TRBJ1-2, the V gene TRBV5-1; 8 nucleotides line up with TRBD1. With 4 bases clipped from V and 8 bases from J, the junction kept 4 bases outside the gene matches. Germline CDR1 reads SGHRS; CDR2 reads YFSETQ. The CDR3 loop spans 12 amino acids. CDR3 nucleotide sequence: TGCGCCAGCAGCCACGGACAGGGAGGCTACACCTTC. Protein sequence: CASSHGQGGYTF.

Of note for this clonotype: One end of the junction is discordant with germline, which a read error may explain. The gene calls are TRBV10-3 and TRBJ2-6; D is perhaps TRBD1 (6 bases). The germline V gene has CDR1 ENHRY and CDR2 SYGVKD. The CDR3 loop spans 15 amino acids. The CDR3 sequence is CASSEHRAGANVLTF. The CDR3 nucleotides are TGTGCCAGCAGTGAACACAGGGCTGGGGCCAACGTCCTGACTTTC.

The table lists this clonotype with many counts. The chain carries TRBV29-1 and TRBJ2-7; TRBD1 or TRBD2 may be the D gene (6 bases each). Trimming pared 6 bases from V and 7 bases from J, leaving 19 bases between. CDR1 SQVTM and CDR2 ANQGSEA come from the germline V gene. The CDR3 has 13 residues. As DNA, the CDR3 is TGCAGCGTCCCCTCGGGGGCCTTAGGGGAGCAGTACTTC. Protein: CSVPSGALGEQYF.

This clonotype was observed once. The CDR3 sequence is CASSFRDTYGYTF. CDR3 nucleotides: TGTGCCAGCAGCTTTCGGGACACCTATGGCTACACCTTC. The V and J genes are TRBV12-3 or TRBV12-4 and TRBJ1-2, with a tentative D call TRBD1 (6 bases). Trimming pared 6 bases from V and 4 bases from J, leaving 12 bases between. The CDR3 has 13 amino acids.

The chain has TRBV7-9 and TRBJ2-5; no firm D call. Trimming left V 5 bases short and J 4 bases short, with 23 bases between. The CDR3 consists of 17 residues. CDR1 SEHNR and CDR2 FQNEAQ come from the germline V gene (reference sequence). As DNA, the CDR3 is TGTGCCAGCAGCCAAGATCCTGCGGTATCTCTGGGAGAGACCCAGTACTTC. As protein: CASSQDPAVSLGETQYF.

The chain is built from TRBV10-3 and TRBJ1-4, with 10 bases that match TRBD1. Germline CDR1 ENHRY, CDR2 SYGVKD. J gave up 8 bases and V 5 bases, and 5 bases lay outside the gene matches. The CDR3 extends over 14 amino acids. CDR3: CAISRDRGGEKLFF. The CDR3 DNA follows: TGTGCCATCAGTCGGGACAGGGGTGGAGAAAAACTGTTTTTT.

The sample holds a few counts of this clonotype. This chain uses TRBV7-9 with TRBJ1-1; possible D gene TRBD1, 5 bases. CDR3 length: 15 residues. The V and J ends lost 5 bases and 2 bases respectively, with 15 bases between them. Germline values: CDR1 SEHNR, CDR2 FQNEAQ (reference sequence). The CDR3 here is CASSQLGAANTEAFF. In nucleotides, the CDR3 is TGTGCCAGCAGCCAACTAGGGGCCGCTAACACTGAAGCTTTCTTT.

The table lists this clonotype with many counts. CDR3 bases: TGTGCCAGCAGTGAACCCTCCGGGACGGCCTATGGCTACACCTTC. Protein sequence: CASSEPSGTAYGYTF. The chain has TRBV25-1 and TRBJ1-2, with TRBD1 as a possible D gene (5 bases). The CDR3 is made up of 15 amino acids. V was clipped by 2 bases and J by 4 bases, with 14 bases between them. Germline CDR1 MGHDK, CDR2 SYGVNS.

This clonotype was picked up one time. This chain joins TRBV19 and TRBJ1-4; D is unclear. Germline V lookup: CDR1 LNHDA, CDR2 SQIVND (reference sequence). This CDR3 comprises 13 residues. Trimming removed 9 bases from V and 11 bases from J, with 19 bases in between. Here the CDR3 DNA reads TGTGCCAGCTCACCAAGGGAGGGTGATAAACTGTTTTTT. It translates to CASSPREGDKLFF.

This rearrangement joins TRBV2 to TRBJ1-4; the D is unclear. V lost 8 bases and J 0 bases, leaving 22 bases between the germline ends. CDR1 and CDR2 from the germline V gene are SNHLY and FYNNEI. There are 18 residues in the CDR3. The CDR3: CASSPLGELAPTNEKLFF. The DNA of the CDR3 is TGTGCCAGCTCACCACTTGGCGAGCTAGCCCCAACTAATGAAAAACTGTTTTTT.

This clonotype was picked up a small number of times. The chain is built from TRBV18 and TRBJ1-1; the match to TRBD1 covers 7 bases. CDR1 and CDR2 from the germline V gene are KGHSH and LQKENI. The CDR3 extends over 15 amino acids. V shed 4 bases, J shed 4 bases, and the junction held 9 bases outside the gene matches. CDR3 region: CASSLDRDGGTEAFF. The CDR3 coding sequence is TGTGCCAGCTCACTAGACAGGGACGGGGGCACTGAAGCTTTCTTT.

This clonotype was found once. This sequence joins TRBV24-1 and TRBJ2-1; 8 bases fit TRBD2. Unmatched junction bases numbered 17, after V lost 10 bases and J lost 10 bases. Germline V lookup: CDR1 KGHDR, CDR2 SFDVKD. The length of the CDR3 is 15 residues. CDR3 coding DNA: TGTGCCACAAGAGGGAGTAGCGGGGCCCATTGGGAGCAGTTCTTC. This sequence encodes CATRGSSGAHWEQFF.

This clonotype was recorded at least ten times. This chain uses TRBV5-1 with TRBJ2-5; 13 nucleotides line up with TRBD2. Germline assignment: CDR1 SGHRS and CDR2 YFSETQ. Trimming removed 4 bases from V and 5 bases from J; junction bases left unmatched: 5. This CDR3 is built from 15 residues. The CDR3 loop is CASSPGLAGIETQYF. CDR3 DNA: TGCGCCAGCAGCCCGGGACTAGCGGGAATCGAGACCCAGTACTTC. The complete variable domain, with remaining parts taken from reference TRBV5-1 and TRBJ2-5, reads KAGVTQTPRYLIKTRGQQVTLSCSPISGHRSVSWYQQTPGQGLQFLFEYFSETQRNKGNFPGRFSGRQFSNSRSEMNVSTLELGDSALYLCASSPGLAGIETQYFGPGTRLLVL.

This clonotype was picked up many times. The V call is TRBV20-1, the J call TRBJ2-7, with 9 bases aligning to TRBD1. CDR1 DFQATT and CDR2 SNEGSKA come from the germline V gene (reference sequence). This CDR3 spans 14 amino acids. V lost 2 bases and J lost 4; bases outside the gene matches: 6. This chain's CDR3 is CSARHDRGGYEQYF. The DNA for the CDR3 is TGCAGTGCTAGACACGACAGGGGGGGATACGAGCAGTACTTC.

This clonotype was seen at least ten times. J is TRBJ2-6 and V is TRBV29-1; 8 bases are a match to TRBD1. This CDR3 contains 16 residues. Germline loops: CDR1 SQVTM, CDR2 ANQGSEA. V dropped 2 bases and J dropped 2; count of bases not matched to a gene: 5. The CDR3 DNA sequence: TGCAGCGTTGAAATGTCCAGGGGGCCTGGGGCCAACGTCCTGACTTTC. Its protein product is CSVEMSRGPGANVLTF. Based on the CDR3 plus reference TRBV29-1 and TRBJ2-6, the full variable domain is SAVISQKPSRDICQRGTSLTIQCQVDSQVTMMFWYRQQPGQSLTLIATANQGSEATYESGFVIDKFPISRPNLTFSTLTVSNMSPEDSSIYLCSVEMSRGPGANVLTFGAGSRLTVL.

The chain has TRBV24-1 and TRBJ2-6; D call uncertain. Germline CDR1 and CDR2: KGHDR and SFDVKD. V dropped 3 bases and J dropped 6 bases, with 5 bases sitting between them. The CDR3 length is 13 residues. CDR3 amino acids: CATSDRQANVLTF. CDR3 in DNA: TGTGCCACCAGTGATCGGCAGGCCAACGTCCTGACTTTC.

The chain has TRBV7-9 and TRBJ2-2, with 12 nucleotides matching TRBD2. The J segment lost 7 bases and the V segment lost 3 bases, leaving 3 bases of the junction unmatched. CDR3 length: 15 amino acids. In germline, CDR1 is SEHNR, CDR2 FQNEAQ (reference sequence). Here the CDR3 reads CASSLSSGRGGELFF. CDR3 bases: TGTGCCAGCAGCTTGTCTAGCGGGAGGGGCGGGGAGCTGTTTTTT. Complete variable domain (other parts from reference TRBV7-9 and TRBJ2-2): DTGVSQNPRHKITKRGQNVTFRCDPISEHNRLYWYRQTLGQGPEFLTYFQNEAQLEKSRLLSDRFSAERPKGSFSTLEIQRTEQGDSAMYLCASSLSSGRGGELFFGEGSRLTVL.

This clonotype was seen at least ten times. The gene calls are TRBV10-3 and TRBJ1-1, with D hard to call. The CDR3 is 12 residues long. The germline gives CDR1 ENHRY, CDR2 SYGVKD. V was trimmed by 6 bases and J by 4 bases, leaving 9 bases between them. The CDR3 loop is CAIRTSGTEAFF. In DNA, the CDR3 is TGTGCCATCAGGACCTCCGGCACTGAAGCTTTCTTT.

This clonotype was observed a few times. The CDR3 reads CASSVMGSEQYF. CDR3 nucleotide sequence: TGTGCCAGCAGCGTAATGGGGTCCGAGCAGTACTTC. The J gene is TRBJ2-7, the V gene TRBV9; D unclear. This CDR3 spans 12 amino acids. The germline V gene encodes CDR1 SGDLS and CDR2 YYNGEE. Trimming stripped 1 base from V and 6 bases from J, with 8 bases between.

The V gene is TRBV19, the J gene TRBJ2-7; TRBD2 agrees at 13 bases. The length of the CDR3 is 15 residues. Germline loops: CDR1 LNHDA, CDR2 SQIVND (reference sequence). After removal of 6 bases from V and 7 bases from J, the junction contained 9 bases not matched to a gene. The CDR3 coding sequence is TGTGCCAGTAGCGTAAACGGACTAGCGGGAGAGGAGCAGTACTTC. Translation: CASSVNGLAGEEQYF.

This chain links TRBV9 with TRBJ1-3; 8 bases match TRBD1. Unmatched junction bases numbered 7, after V lost 4 bases and J lost 7 bases. Per the germline V gene, CDR1 is SGDLS and CDR2 is YYNGEE. This CDR3 is built from 14 residues. The CDR3 sequence: CASSTRTGTNTIYF. CDR3 nucleotide sequence: TGTGCCAGCAGCACCCGGACAGGGACGAACACCATATATTTT.

V usage is TRBV7-9 and J usage is TRBJ1-5; no clear D gene. The V end lost 7 bases, the J end lost 5 bases, and 12 bases lay between the germline ends. This CDR3 is 13 amino acids long. CDR1 and CDR2 (germline): SEHNR, FQNEAQ (reference sequence). The DNA for the CDR3 is TGTGCCAGCACTACGGACCGCCATCAGCCCCAGCATTTT. Translating it yields CASTTDRHQPQHF.

This clonotype occurred many times. The V call is TRBV15, the J call TRBJ1-2, with D maybe TRBD1 (6 bases). From germline, CDR1 is LNHNV and CDR2 YYDKDF (reference sequence). The CDR3 sequence is 16 residues long. Deletions cut 0 bases from V and 3 bases from J, with 14 bases between. The CDR3 coding sequence is TGTGCCACCAGCAGAGATGTCGGGGGCCCAGACTATGGCTACACCTTC. Amino acid sequence: CATSRDVGGPDYGYTF.

This clonotype was counted only a few times. The chain links TRBV29-1 to TRBJ2-5, with D uncertain. The DNA end favors TRBJ2-1, so the J call may be wrong. In germline, CDR1 is SQVTM, CDR2 ANQGSEA. This CDR3 region has 13 residues. The CDR3 loop reads CSVAVVERSEQFF. The CDR3 DNA sequence: TGCAGCGTTGCAGTGGTAGAACGGAGTGAGCAGTTCTTC.

Turning to this clonotype: The junction shows a germline mismatch at one end, possibly a read error. V and J are TRBV10-1 and TRBJ2-2, with 10 bases that match TRBD1. The CDR3 sequence is 17 residues long. The V gene's germline CDR1 is WNHNN and CDR2 SYGVQD (reference sequence). The CDR3 sequence: CASSITGQGRITGELSW. CDR3 in DNA: TGTGCCAGCAGCATAACGGGACAGGGGCGAATCACCGGGGAGCTGTCTTGG.

This chain joins TRBV29-1 and TRBJ1-1; D may be TRBD1 (5 bases). Trimming left V 8 bases short and J 4 bases short, with 11 bases between. CDR1 and CDR2 from the germline V gene are SQVTM and ANQGSEA. The CDR3 runs to 11 residues. CDR3 loop: CSLVDITEAFF. The CDR3 region has the DNA TGCAGCTTAGTGGACATCACTGAAGCTTTCTTT. The complete variable domain, with remaining parts taken from reference TRBV29-1 and TRBJ1-1, reads SAVISQKPSRDICQRGTSLTIQCQVDSQVTMMFWYRQQPGQSLTLIATANQGSEATYESGFVIDKFPISRPNLTFSTLTVSNMSPEDSSIYLCSLVDITEAFFGQGTRLTVV.